Included here is one T cell receptor beta chain sequence, with context. The sample belongs to a study of cytomegalovirus exposure and HLA in healthy donors. Germline-derived CDR1 and CDR2 are SNHLY and FYNNEI. There are 16 residues in the CDR3. Trimming at V came to 3 bases and at J to 4 bases, leaving 7 bases not matched to a gene. Researchers ran the PCR with 60 Vbeta and 13 Jbeta primers. Repertoires were generated with immunoSEQ multiplex PCR, while TCRdb's copy carries only in-frame clones and drops some. The sample shows fewer than 130,000 clones, about 80% of them seen only once. This chain uses TRBV2 with TRBJ1-1, with 11 bases lining up with TRBD1. Source material: PBMCs. The receptor's source is a female donor in good health and CMV-seropositive. The CDR3 sequence is CASSDSSGTGGTEAFF. The CDR3 nucleotides are TGTGCCAGCAGTGATTCATCCGGGACAGGGGGCACTGAAGCTTTCTTT.